This TCR beta chain was obtained from a study of radiation and T cells in renal cell carcinoma. Looking at the study overall: Nephrectomy followed 15 Gy stereotactic body radiation by 4 weeks. Study results and caveats: From baseline, blood top tumor clonotypes peaked at 2 weeks post-radiation.

Remarks on this clone: Antigen: not known.

The repertoire was sequenced with immunoSEQ multiplex PCR; TCRdb's copy has only in-frame clones and lacks some. The sample records roughly 150,000 clones, 88% being singletons. As to time point: baseline pretreatment blood. Treatment here: 15 Gy SBRT to primary tumor, nephrectomy 4 weeks later. Radiation-treated patients gave blood at baseline, week 2 and week 4. The tumor was a clear cell renal cell carcinoma. CDR1 is MNHEY, CDR2 SMNVEV, per germline (reference sequence). CDR3 length equals 16 residues. Losses at the gene ends were 4 bases for V and 4 bases for J; bases not matched to a gene: 4. Here the sequenced sample was blood, taken from a patient whose treatment included radiotherapy and nephrectomy. The chain employs TRBV27 and TRBJ2-5; 15 nucleotides align to TRBD2. This clonotype originated in a woman between 65 and 79 years old with renal cell carcinoma. CDR3 nucleotides: TGTGCCAGCAGTTCCGGGACTAGCGGGGGGAGAGAGACCCAGTACTTC. It translates to CASSSGTSGGRETQYF.